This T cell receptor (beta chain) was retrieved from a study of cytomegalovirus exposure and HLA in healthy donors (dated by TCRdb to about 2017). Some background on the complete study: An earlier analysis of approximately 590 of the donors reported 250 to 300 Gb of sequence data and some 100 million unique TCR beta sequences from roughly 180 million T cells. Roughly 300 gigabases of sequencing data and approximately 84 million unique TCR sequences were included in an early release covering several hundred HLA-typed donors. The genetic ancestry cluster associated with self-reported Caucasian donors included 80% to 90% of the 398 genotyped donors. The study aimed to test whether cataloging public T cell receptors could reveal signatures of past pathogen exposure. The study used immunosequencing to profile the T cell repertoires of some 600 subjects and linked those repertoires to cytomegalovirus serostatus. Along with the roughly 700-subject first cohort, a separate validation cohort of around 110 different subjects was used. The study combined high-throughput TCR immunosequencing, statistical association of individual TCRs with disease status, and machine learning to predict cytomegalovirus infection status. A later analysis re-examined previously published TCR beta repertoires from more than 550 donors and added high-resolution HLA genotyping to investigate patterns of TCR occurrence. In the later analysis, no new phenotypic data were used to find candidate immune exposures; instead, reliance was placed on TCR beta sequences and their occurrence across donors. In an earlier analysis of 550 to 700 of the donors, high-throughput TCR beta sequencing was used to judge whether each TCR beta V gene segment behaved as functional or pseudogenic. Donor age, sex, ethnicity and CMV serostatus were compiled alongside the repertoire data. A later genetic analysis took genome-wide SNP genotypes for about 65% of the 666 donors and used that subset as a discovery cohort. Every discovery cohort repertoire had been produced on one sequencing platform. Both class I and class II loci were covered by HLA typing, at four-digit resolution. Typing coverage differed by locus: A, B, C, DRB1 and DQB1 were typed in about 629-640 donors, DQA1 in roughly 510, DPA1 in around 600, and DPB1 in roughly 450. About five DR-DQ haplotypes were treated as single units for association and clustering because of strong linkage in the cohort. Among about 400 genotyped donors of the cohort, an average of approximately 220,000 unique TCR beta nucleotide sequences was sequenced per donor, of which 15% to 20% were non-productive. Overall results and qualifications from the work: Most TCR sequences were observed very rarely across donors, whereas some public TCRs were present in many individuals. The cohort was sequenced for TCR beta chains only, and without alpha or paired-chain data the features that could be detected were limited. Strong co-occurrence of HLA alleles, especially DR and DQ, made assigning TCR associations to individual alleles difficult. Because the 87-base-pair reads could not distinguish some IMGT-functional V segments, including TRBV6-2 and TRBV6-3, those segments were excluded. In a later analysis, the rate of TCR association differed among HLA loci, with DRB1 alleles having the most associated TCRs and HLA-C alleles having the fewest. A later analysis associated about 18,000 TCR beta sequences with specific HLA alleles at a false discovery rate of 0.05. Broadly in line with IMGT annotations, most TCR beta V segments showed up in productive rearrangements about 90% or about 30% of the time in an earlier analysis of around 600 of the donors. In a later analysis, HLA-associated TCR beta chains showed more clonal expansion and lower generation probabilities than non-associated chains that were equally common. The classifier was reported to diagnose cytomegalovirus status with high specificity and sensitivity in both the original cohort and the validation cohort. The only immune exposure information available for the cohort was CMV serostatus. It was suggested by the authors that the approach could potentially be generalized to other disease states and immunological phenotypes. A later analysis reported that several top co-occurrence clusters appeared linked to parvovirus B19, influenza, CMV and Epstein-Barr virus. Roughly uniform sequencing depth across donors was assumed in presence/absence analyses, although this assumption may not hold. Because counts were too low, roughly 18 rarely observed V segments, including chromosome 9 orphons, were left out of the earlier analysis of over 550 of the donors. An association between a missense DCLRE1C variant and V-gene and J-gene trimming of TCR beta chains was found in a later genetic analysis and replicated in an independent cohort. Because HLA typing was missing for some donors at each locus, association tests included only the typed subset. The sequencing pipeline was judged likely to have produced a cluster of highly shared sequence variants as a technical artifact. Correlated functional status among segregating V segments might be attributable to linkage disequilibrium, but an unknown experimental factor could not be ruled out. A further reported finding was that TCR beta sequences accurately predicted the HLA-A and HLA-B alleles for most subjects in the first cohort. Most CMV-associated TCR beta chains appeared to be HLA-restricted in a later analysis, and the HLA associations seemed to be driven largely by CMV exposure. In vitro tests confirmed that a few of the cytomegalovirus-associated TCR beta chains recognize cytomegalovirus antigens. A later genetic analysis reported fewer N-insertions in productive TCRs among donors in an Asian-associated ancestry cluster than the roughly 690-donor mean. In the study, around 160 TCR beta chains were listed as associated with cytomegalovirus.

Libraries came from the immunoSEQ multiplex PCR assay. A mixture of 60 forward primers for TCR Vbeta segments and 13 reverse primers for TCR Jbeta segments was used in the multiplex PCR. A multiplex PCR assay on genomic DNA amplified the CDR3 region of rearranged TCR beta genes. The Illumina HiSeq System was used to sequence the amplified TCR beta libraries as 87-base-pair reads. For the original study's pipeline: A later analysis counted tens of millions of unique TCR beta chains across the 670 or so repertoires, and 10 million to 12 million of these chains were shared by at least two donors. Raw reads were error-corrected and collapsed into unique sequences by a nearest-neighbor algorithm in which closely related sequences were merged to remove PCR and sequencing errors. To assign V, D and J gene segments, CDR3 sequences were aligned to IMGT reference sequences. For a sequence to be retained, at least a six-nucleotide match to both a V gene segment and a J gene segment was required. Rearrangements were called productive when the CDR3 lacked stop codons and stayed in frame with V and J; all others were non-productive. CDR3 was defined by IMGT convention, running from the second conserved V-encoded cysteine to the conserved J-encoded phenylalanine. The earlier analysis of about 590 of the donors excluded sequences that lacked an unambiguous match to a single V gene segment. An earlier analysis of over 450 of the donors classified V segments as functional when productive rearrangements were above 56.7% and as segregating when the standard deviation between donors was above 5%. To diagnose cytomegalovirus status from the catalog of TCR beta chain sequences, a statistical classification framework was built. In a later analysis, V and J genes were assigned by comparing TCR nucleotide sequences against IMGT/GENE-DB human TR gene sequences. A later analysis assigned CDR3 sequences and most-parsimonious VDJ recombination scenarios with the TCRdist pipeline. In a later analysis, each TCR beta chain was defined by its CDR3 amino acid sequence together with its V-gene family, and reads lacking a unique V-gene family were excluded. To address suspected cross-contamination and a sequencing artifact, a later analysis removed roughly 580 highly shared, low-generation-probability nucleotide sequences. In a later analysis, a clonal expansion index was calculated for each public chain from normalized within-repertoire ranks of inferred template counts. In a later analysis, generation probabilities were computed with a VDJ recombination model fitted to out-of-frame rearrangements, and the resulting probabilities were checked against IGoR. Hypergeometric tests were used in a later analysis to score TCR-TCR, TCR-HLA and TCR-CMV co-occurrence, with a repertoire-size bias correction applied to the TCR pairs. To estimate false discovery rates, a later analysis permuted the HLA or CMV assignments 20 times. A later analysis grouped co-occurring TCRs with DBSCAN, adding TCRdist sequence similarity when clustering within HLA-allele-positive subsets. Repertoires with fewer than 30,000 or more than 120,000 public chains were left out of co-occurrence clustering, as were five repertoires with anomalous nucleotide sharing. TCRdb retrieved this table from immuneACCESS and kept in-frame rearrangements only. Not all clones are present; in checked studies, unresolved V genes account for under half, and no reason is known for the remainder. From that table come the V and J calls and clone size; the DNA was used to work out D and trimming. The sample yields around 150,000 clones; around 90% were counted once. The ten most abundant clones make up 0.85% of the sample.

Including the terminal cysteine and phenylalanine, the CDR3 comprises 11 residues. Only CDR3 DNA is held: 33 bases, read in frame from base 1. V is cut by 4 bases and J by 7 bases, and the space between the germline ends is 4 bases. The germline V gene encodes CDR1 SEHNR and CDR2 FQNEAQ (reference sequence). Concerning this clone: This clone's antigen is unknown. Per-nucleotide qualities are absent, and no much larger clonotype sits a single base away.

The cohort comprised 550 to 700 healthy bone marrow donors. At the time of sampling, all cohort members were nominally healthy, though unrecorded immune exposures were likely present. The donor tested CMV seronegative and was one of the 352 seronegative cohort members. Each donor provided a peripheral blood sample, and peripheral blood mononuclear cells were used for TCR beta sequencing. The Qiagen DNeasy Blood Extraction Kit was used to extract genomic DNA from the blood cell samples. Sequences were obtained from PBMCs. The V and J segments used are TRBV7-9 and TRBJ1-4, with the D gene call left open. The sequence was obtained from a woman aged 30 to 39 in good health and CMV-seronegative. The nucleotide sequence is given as TGTGCCAGCAGCTCCTCTGAAAAACTGTTTTTT. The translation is CASSSSEKLFF.